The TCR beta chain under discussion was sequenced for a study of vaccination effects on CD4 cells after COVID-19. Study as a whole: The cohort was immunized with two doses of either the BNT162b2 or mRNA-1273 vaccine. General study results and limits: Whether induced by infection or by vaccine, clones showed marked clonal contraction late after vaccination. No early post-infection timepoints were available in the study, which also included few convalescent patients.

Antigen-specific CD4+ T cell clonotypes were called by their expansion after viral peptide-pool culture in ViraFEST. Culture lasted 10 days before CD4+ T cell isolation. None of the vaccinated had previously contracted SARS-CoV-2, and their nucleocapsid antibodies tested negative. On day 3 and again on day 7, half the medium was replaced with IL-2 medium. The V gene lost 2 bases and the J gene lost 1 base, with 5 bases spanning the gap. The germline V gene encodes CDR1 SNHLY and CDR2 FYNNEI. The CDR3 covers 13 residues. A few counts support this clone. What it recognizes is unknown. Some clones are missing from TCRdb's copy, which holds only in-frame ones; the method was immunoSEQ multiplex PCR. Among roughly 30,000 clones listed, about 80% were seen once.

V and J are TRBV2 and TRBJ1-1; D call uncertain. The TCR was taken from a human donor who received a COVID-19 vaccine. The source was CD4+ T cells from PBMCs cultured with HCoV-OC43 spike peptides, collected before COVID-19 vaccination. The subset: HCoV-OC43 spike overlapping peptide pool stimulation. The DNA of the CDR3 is TGTGCCAGCAGTGAACTGGAGAACACTGAAGCTTTCTTT. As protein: CASSELENTEAFF.